These T cell receptor beta chains were read from a single sample in a study of blood T cell repertoires in COVID-19. The data were produced by immunoSEQ multiplex PCR, yet TCRdb's version contains in-frame clones alone and is incomplete. Of fewer than 250,000 clones detected, about 87% appear once; the ten largest clones hold approximately 2.8%. Sequenced sample: PBMCs or T cells enriched from blood (not recorded which). The receptors originated from a woman in her twenties or thirties with acute COVID-19. Both conserved end residues are part of each CDR3. The D gene is left open where the match is weak. Only part of the rows carry a size: once, few, many, or a class if the clone is expanded.

j_gene | abundance | v_gene | d_gene | CDR3nt | CDR3aa
TRBJ2-2 | . | TRBV2 | . | TGTGCCAGCAAGGACAGATCGAACACCGGGGAGCTGTTTTTT | CASKDRSNTGELFF
TRBJ1-3 | few | TRBV15 | . | TGTGCCACCAGCATCTCAGGTTCTGGAAACACCATATATTTT | CATSISGSGNTIYF
TRBJ1-2 | . | TRBV6-5 | . | TGTGCCAGCAGTTCTGAAGGGGGTAACTATGGCTACACCTTC | CASSSEGGNYGYTF
TRBJ1-2 | . | TRBV4-1 | TRBD1 | TGCGCCAGCAGCCAGGTAACAGGGGGAGAGTATGGCTACACCTTC | CASSQVTGGEYGYTF
TRBJ1-1 | . | TRBV25-1 | . | TGTGCCAGCATTGACAGCAGGGAAACTGAAGCTTTCTTT | CASIDSRETEAFF
TRBJ1-5 | once | TRBV5-4 | TRBD1 | TGTGCCAGCATCCCTGGGAAGGGGGCCTATCAGCCCCAGCATTTT | CASIPGKGAYQPQHF
TRBJ1-2 | . | TRBV5-5 | . | TGTGCCAGCAGCTTGGCCGTCGGGACTTATGGCTACACCTTC | CASSLAVGTYGYTF
TRBJ2-3 | . | TRBV6-2/TRBV6-3 | . | TGTGCCAGCAGTCCAGGGTTTGGCTCAGATACGCAGTATTTT | CASSPGFGSDTQYF
TRBJ1-2 | . | TRBV4-3 | . | TGCGCCAGCAGCCAAGGGATTACAGGGTCATATGGCTACACCTTC | CASSQGITGSYGYTF
TRBJ1-1 | . | TRBV6-5 | . | TGTGCCAGCAGTTGGGTGGCGGGCTTGAACACTGAAGCTTTCTTT | CASSWVAGLNTEAFF
TRBJ1-5 | . | TRBV18 | . | TGTGCCAGCTCACCATTAGGGGTCAATCAGCCCCAGCATTTT | CASSPLGVNQPQHF
TRBJ1-2 | . | TRBV10-3 | TRBD1 | TGTGCCATCAGTGACGGGCCAGGGGGGAACCCTAACTATGGCTACACCTTC | CAISDGPGGNPNYGYTF
TRBJ2-3 | . | TRBV2 | TRBD2 | TGTGCCAGCAGGTTTTCTAGCGGGGGTTTGGATACGCAGTATTTT | CASRFSSGGLDTQYF
TRBJ1-6 | . | TRBV3-1/TRBV3-2 | TRBD1 | TGTGCCAGCAGCCAAGAAGGTGTACAGGGGACTTCACCCCTCCACTTT | CASSQEGVQGTSPLHF
TRBJ2-7 | . | TRBV20-1 | TRBD2 | TGCAGTGCTAGTGCACCGGGACTAGCCTCCTACGAGCAGTACTTC | CSASAPGLASYEQYF
TRBJ2-3 | . | TRBV7-8 | TRBD2 | TGTGCCAGCAGCTTAGTTCGGGGGGATGCTGAAGATACGCAGTATTTT | CASSLVRGDAEDTQYF
TRBJ1-2 | once | TRBV19 | . | TGTGCCAGTAGTTACAGGGTAACGGACTATGGCTACACCTTC | CASSYRVTDYGYTF
TRBJ2-7 | . | TRBV27 | . | TGTGCCAGCAGTTTGGCCGTCCCAGGCGGGTACGAGCAGTACTTC | CASSLAVPGGYEQYF
TRBJ1-6 | . | TRBV30 | . | TGTGCCTGGATGGAGGGGCTAGCCCTCCACTTT | CAWMEGLALHF
TRBJ1-6 | . | TRBV4-1 | TRBD1 | TGCGCCAGCAGCCAAGGACAGGGGTGGATCTATAATTCACCCCTCCACTTT | CASSQGQGWIYNSPLHF
TRBJ1-2 | . | TRBV7-8 | TRBD1 | TGTGCCAGCAGCTTTGCGGACAGGGGCAAGGGCGGCTACACCTTC | CASSFADRGKGGYTF
TRBJ2-1 | once | TRBV18 | . | TGTGCCAGCTCACCACCGGGGCAGGATTCTTACAATGAGCAGTTCTTC | CASSPPGQDSYNEQFF
TRBJ1-5 | . | TRBV24-1 | TRBD1 | TGTGCCACCACTACAGGGGTTCAGCCCCAGCATTTT | CATTTGVQPQHF
TRBJ1-4 | . | TRBV4-3 | . | TGCGCCAGCAGCCAAGATCTCGGGGAGGGTAATGAAAAACTGTTTTTT | CASSQDLGEGNEKLFF
TRBJ1-1 | . | TRBV5-1 | . | TGCGCCAGCAGCTCTCGGCAGGGGTCCACTGAAGCTTTCTTT | CASSSRQGSTEAFF
TRBJ1-3 | . | TRBV4-3 | TRBD1 | TGCGCCAGCAGCCCGGGGGACAGGGGGTCTGGGGGCACCATATATTTT | CASSPGDRGSGGTIYF
TRBJ1-5 | . | TRBV5-6 | TRBD1 | TGTGCCAGCAGCTTTTCTGGACAGGGCCCTCAGCCCCAGCATTTT | CASSFSGQGPQPQHF
TRBJ2-1 | once | TRBV16 | TRBD2 | TGTGCCAGCAGCCCAGGACTAGCGTACAATGAGCAGTTCTTC | CASSPGLAYNEQFF
TRBJ1-6 | . | TRBV6-5 | TRBD1 | TGTGCCAGCAGCCTTACAGGGGGTTCACCCCTCCACTTT | CASSLTGGSPLHF
TRBJ2-2 | . | TRBV4-3 | . | TGCGCCAGCAGCCCCCAGAGGGACGGGGAGCTGTTTTTT | CASSPQRDGELFF
TRBJ2-3 | many | TRBV6-4 | TRBD2 | TGTGCCAGCAGTATAGCGGGGGAGGGCACAGATACGCAGTATTTT | CASSIAGEGTDTQYF
TRBJ2-5 | . | TRBV3-1/TRBV3-2 | TRBD2 | TGTGCCAGCAGCCAAAAAAACACGACTAGCGGAGAGACCCAGTACTTC | CASSQKNTTSGETQYF
TRBJ2-1 | . | TRBV27 | TRBD1 | TGTGCCAGCAGCACCGGGACAGGGTCTTTGGATGAGCAGTTCTTC | CASSTGTGSLDEQFF
TRBJ2-2 | . | TRBV19 | TRBD1 | TGTGCCAGCTCCGGGACAGGGAGATCCGGGGAGCTGTTTTTT | CASSGTGRSGELFF
TRBJ1-2 | . | TRBV10-3 | TRBD1 | TGTGCCATCAGTGAGGTCCGGGACAGGGGACACATCAACTATGGCTACACCTTC | CAISEVRDRGHINYGYTF
TRBJ1-2 | . | TRBV29-1 | . | TGCAGCGCAATCGGACAGACCAACTATGGCTACACCTTC | CSAIGQTNYGYTF
TRBJ1-5 | once | TRBV19 | . | TGTGCCAGTAGTATAGCTGAGGATAGCAATCAGCCCCAGCATTTT | CASSIAEDSNQPQHF
TRBJ2-2 | few | TRBV2 | TRBD1 | TGTGCCAGCAGTGAATATGACGGCAAGGACAGGGGGCGGTCGGACACCGGGGAGCTGTTTTTT | CASSEYDGKDRGRSDTGELFF
TRBJ1-1 | . | TRBV10-3 | . | TGTGCCATCAGTAGCGGCAGAATGAACACTGAAGCTTTCTTT | CAISSGRMNTEAFF
TRBJ1-5 | once | TRBV30 | . | TGTGCCTGGAGGGAGGCGTTGAATCAGCCCCAGCATTTT | CAWREALNQPQHF
TRBJ1-1 | . | TRBV29-1 | . | TGCAGCGTTGAAGATCTGAGCGCCGGAGAAGCTTTCTTT | CSVEDLSAGEAFF
TRBJ2-7 | . | TRBV4-3 | . | TGCGCCAGCAGCCAAGATATTCAGGGGGGCTACGAGCAGTACTTC | CASSQDIQGGYEQYF
TRBJ1-2 | . | TRBV7-8 | . | TGTGCCAGCAGCTTCTCTTCCGGGTCTCATGGCTACACCTTC | CASSFSSGSHGYTF
TRBJ2-2 | . | TRBV14 | . | TGTGCCAGCAGCCAAGATAATGGGTGGACTGCGAACACCGGGGAGCTGTTTTTT | CASSQDNGWTANTGELFF
TRBJ2-1 | . | TRBV10-2 | . | TGCGCCAGCAGCGGTGGCAATGAGCAGTTCTTC | CASSGGNEQFF
TRBJ1-5 | once | TRBV28 | TRBD1 | TGTGCCAGCAGTCCGGCCGGTGAGACGACAGGGGGTCAGCCCCAGCATTTT | CASSPAGETTGGQPQHF
TRBJ2-7 | . | TRBV5-1 | . | TGCGCCAGCAGCGCAGCTGACAGGTGGTACGAGCAGTACTTC | CASSAADRWYEQYF
TRBJ2-7 | . | TRBV9 | TRBD2 | TGTGCCAGCAGCCCTCGGGGGGATGGTTACGAGCAGTACTTC | CASSPRGDGYEQYF
TRBJ2-6 | once | TRBV28 | . | TGTGCCAGCAGTCAACAGGTCTACGGGCTCTCTGGGGCCAACGTCCTGACTTTC | CASSQQVYGLSGANVLTF
TRBJ1-2 | . | TRBV7-9 | . | TGTGCCAGCAGCTCGACAGTTACCGATGGCTACACCTTC | CASSSTVTDGYTF
TRBJ1-2 | . | TRBV6-5 | . | TGTGCCAGCACCAGGACAGCTCTCTACACCTTC | CASTRTALYTF
TRBJ1-5 | . | TRBV6-1 | . | TGTGCCAGCAGGGAAGGGGCATTTAGCAATCAGCCCCAGCATTTT | CASREGAFSNQPQHF
TRBJ1-5 | . | TRBV29-1 | TRBD1 | TGCAGCGTCCTAGACAGGGAGGATCAGCCCCAGCATTTT | CSVLDREDQPQHF
TRBJ1-2 | once | TRBV3-1/TRBV3-2 | TRBD1 | TGTGCCAGCAGCCGAGAGGACAGGGGGCATCATGGCTACACCTTC | CASSREDRGHHGYTF
TRBJ1-6 | . | TRBV7-2 | . | TGTGCCAGCAGCTTTACCGGGACAATAAAGAATTCACCCCTCCACTTT | CASSFTGTIKNSPLHF